These 14 T cell receptor beta chains share one sample of origin, sequenced in a study of blood T cell repertoires in COVID-19. Clones were read by immunoSEQ multiplex PCR, and TCRdb kept only the in-frame ones, dropping some. Here the sample spans roughly 250,000 clones, more than 75% being singletons. The sample comprised peripheral blood. The receptor set was obtained from a woman aged 55-70 years with active or convalescent COVID-19.

As regards this clone: The identical CDR3 is also encoded by other nucleotide sequences in the sample. The chain couples TRBV19 to TRBJ2-1; the match to TRBD2 covers 10 bases. The CDR3 extends over 15 amino acids. V shed 2 bases, J shed 3 bases, and the junction held 1 base outside the gene matches. Germline CDR1 LNHDA, CDR2 SQIVND (reference sequence). CDR3 DNA: TGTGCCAGTAGTATATCTAGCGGGGGCTACAATGAGCAGTTCTTC. This sequence encodes CASSISSGGYNEQFF.

The V call is TRBV12-3 or TRBV12-4, the J call TRBJ1-1; perhaps TRBD1 as D (6 bases). V was trimmed by 2 bases and J by 6 bases, leaving 10 bases between them. There are 13 residues in the CDR3. The CDR3 reads CASSLTGSSEAFF. The DNA of the CDR3 is TGTGCCAGCAGTTTAACAGGGAGCTCTGAAGCTTTCTTT.

The chain has TRBV29-1 and TRBJ1-2, with unresolved D. Germline V gives CDR1 SQVTM, CDR2 ANQGSEA. Trimming shortened V by 1 base and J by 4 bases, and 13 bases separated the two germline ends. This CDR3 is 14 amino acids long. The CDR3 nucleotides read TGCAGCGTTGAAGGTCAGGCGCTTGGCTATGGCTACACCTTC. The encoded protein is CSVEGQALGYGYTF.

Only one count was recorded for this clone. CDR3 sequence: CASSLLGRRDEQYF. For the CDR3, the DNA is TGTGCCAGCAGTTTATTGGGCAGGCGGGACGAGCAGTACTTC. V and J are TRBV27 and TRBJ2-7; possible D gene TRBD2, 5 bases. Germline-derived CDR1 and CDR2 are MNHEY and SMNVEV (reference sequence). There are 14 residues in the CDR3. The V gene lost 1 base and the J gene lost 5 bases, with 12 bases spanning the gap.

There are a few counts of this clone. The genes are TRBV6-2 or TRBV6-3 and TRBJ1-5; the D is unclear. CDR1 is MNHEY, CDR2 SVGEGT, per germline. CDR3 length: 18 amino acids. V dropped 0 bases and J dropped 4 bases, with 19 bases sitting between them. CDR3 region: CASSYSIARSGGNQPQHF. The DNA for the CDR3 is TGTGCCAGCAGTTACTCGATAGCGAGATCCGGCGGGAATCAGCCCCAGCATTTT.

The chain joins TRBV7-9 to TRBJ2-7; TRBD2 might be the D (6 bases). In germline, CDR1 is SEHNR, CDR2 FQNEAQ (reference sequence). There are 13 residues in the CDR3. Trimming left V 2 bases short and J 2 bases short, with 7 bases between. CDR3 region: CASSLPGAYEQYF. In nucleotides, the CDR3 is TGTGCCAGCAGCTTACCGGGGGCCTACGAGCAGTACTTC.

The chain joins TRBV6-6 to TRBJ1-1, with TRBD1 as a possible D gene (6 bases). Germline CDR1 is MNHNY and CDR2 is SVGAGI (reference sequence). The CDR3 has 13 amino acids. With 2 bases removed from V and 8 bases from J, the gap between germline ends came to 12 bases. In DNA, the CDR3 is TGTGCCAGCAGTTACGGGGCGGGGGCCGAAGCTTTCTTT. This codes for CASSYGAGAEAFF.

The V call is TRBV3-1 (or the pseudogene TRBV3-2), the J call TRBJ1-1, with TRBD1 matching 10 bases. The CDR3 consists of 14 residues. The trim removed 4 bases at V and 4 bases at J, leaving 3 bases unmatched. In germline, CDR1 is LGHDT, CDR2 YNNKEL (reference sequence). The CDR3 sequence is CASSLGQGITEAFF. CDR3 coding DNA: TGTGCCAGCAGCCTGGGACAGGGGATCACTGAAGCTTTCTTT.

The J gene is TRBJ2-4, the V gene TRBV6-2 or TRBV6-3; a weak D match, TRBD1 (7 bases). Germline values: CDR1 MNHEY, CDR2 SVGEGT. The V end was cut by 2 bases, the J end by 3 bases, with 14 bases between. This CDR3 comprises 16 residues. The CDR3 nucleotides are TGTGCCAGCAGTTACGCGGGACAGAGTAGCAAAAACATTCAGTACTTC. As protein: CASSYAGQSSKNIQYF.

This clone is a singleton in its sample. The chain is built from TRBV19 and TRBJ1-4; D is unclear. The CDR3 loop spans 15 amino acids. Trimming shortened V by 2 bases and J by 5 bases, and 12 bases separated the two germline ends. Germline CDR1 is LNHDA and CDR2 is SQIVND (reference sequence). The CDR3 spells CASSIYGRINEKLFF. The CDR3 DNA sequence: TGTGCCAGTAGTATATACGGGAGAATAAATGAAAAACTGTTTTTT. The full variable domain, in which reference TRBV19 and TRBJ1-4 provide the parts outside the CDR3, is DGGITQSPKYLFRKEGQNVTLSCEQNLNHDAMYWYRQDPGQGLRLIYYSQIVNDFQKGDIAEGYSVSREKKESFPLTVTSAQKNPTAFYLCASSIYGRINEKLFFGSGTQLSVL.

The chain carries TRBV7-8 and TRBJ2-5; perhaps TRBD2 as D (7 bases). The V end was cut by 3 bases, the J end by 4 bases, with 15 bases between. The CDR3 consists of 15 residues. CDR1 SGHVS and CDR2 FQNEAQ come from the germline V gene. CDR3 loop: CASSFWPGGAETQYF. DNA of the CDR3: TGTGCCAGCAGCTTCTGGCCGGGGGGCGCAGAGACCCAGTACTTC.

V and J are TRBV6-5 and TRBJ2-7, with 9 bases fitting TRBD1. CDR1 is MNHEY and CDR2 is SVGAGI in the germline V gene. With 5 bases clipped from V and 5 bases from J, the junction kept 10 bases outside the gene matches. CDR3 length: 15 residues. CDR3 sequence (DNA): TGTGCCAGCAGTCCCCCGGGACAGGGAGGACACGAGCAGTACTTC. Translated: CASSPPGQGGHEQYF.

The count of this clone is one. The genes are TRBV18 and TRBJ1-2; D is ambiguous. The CDR3 contains 16 residues. V was pared by 4 bases and J by 1 base, with 16 bases between. Germline loops: CDR1 KGHSH, CDR2 LQKENI. CDR3 nucleotides: TGTGCCAGCTCACTAACAGTGTCCACTTATAACTATGGCTACACCTTC. It encodes CASSLTVSTYNYGYTF.

This clone was seen a single time. The rearrangement joins TRBV11-2 to TRBJ1-2, with a possible D match to TRBD1 (5 bases). Germline V lookup: CDR1 SGHAT, CDR2 FQNNGV. With 4 bases removed from V and 8 bases from J, the gap between germline ends came to 17 bases. The CDR3 totals 14 residues. DNA for the CDR3: TGTGCCAGCAGCTCAGGGTTAAAGTCGGCAGGCTACACCTTC. This gives the protein CASSSGLKSAGYTF.